This T cell receptor beta chain was identified during a study of spatial heterogeneity in lung cancer. Study at large: Alpha-chain sequences were consistently detected in smaller numbers than beta-chain sequences.

A single record per CDR3 protein comes from TCRdb applying MiXCR to the 5' RACE reads. The sample records under 100,000 distinct CDR3 sequences, approximately 8.2% being singletons. As to time point: sample taken at primary tumor resection. Tumor, nontumor lung or frozen PBMC supplied whole RNA that was sequenced unsorted. The V gene's germline CDR1 is MNHEY and CDR2 SMNVEV (reference sequence). V was cut by 5 bases and J by 7 bases, with 12 bases left in between. CDR3 length equals 12 residues. This clonotype was sampled from a male donor with early-stage non-small cell lung cancer. This sequence joins TRBV27 and TRBJ2-7, with D possibly matching TRBD1 (5 bases). The sequencing here drew on PBMCs, taken at surgery. CDR3 sequence: CASSPWGREQYF. The CDR3 DNA is TGTGCCAGCAGTCCCTGGGGCAGGGAGCAGTACTTC.